What follows are 5 T cell receptor beta chains derived from one specimen sequenced in a study of regulatory T cells in long-lasting Graves disease. Described time point: newly diagnosed GD, antithyroid drugs for less than 3 months. RNA from PBMCs was the source of the TCR library. TCR beta libraries were built with iRepertoire HTBI primers and Arm-PCR of CDR3 regions. MiXCR was run by TCRdb on the multiplex PCR reads, yielding one entry per CDR3 protein. Of 600,000 to 650,000 distinct CDR3 sequences in the sample, approximately 15% are singletons; the top ten hold about 18%. The data were also submitted as part of a second study, on T cells in Graves' hyperthyroidism and ophthalmopathy.

The specimen was peripheral blood mononuclear cells (PBMCs), collected at new diagnosis, from a patient treated with antithyroid drugs. The receptor source for this set is a woman under 40 with Graves disease.

This clonotype was found a few times. The rearrangement joins TRBV20-1 to TRBJ1-4; D uncertain. Germline loops: CDR1 DFQATT, CDR2 SNEGSKA (reference sequence). This CDR3 has 11 amino acids. With 4 bases removed from V and 7 bases from J, the gap between germline ends came to 7 bases. The CDR3 here is CSAIRGEKLFF. CDR3 bases: TGCAGTGCTATCCGCGGTGAAAAACTGTTTTTT.

This clonotype was picked up many times. This CDR3 reads CSARERWNEAFF. CDR3 nucleotide sequence: TGCAGTGCTAGAGAAAGATGGAATGAAGCTTTCTTT. The chain has TRBV20-1 and TRBJ1-1, with D uncertain. The V gene lost 0 bases and the J gene lost 7 bases, with 9 bases spanning the gap. Germline loops: CDR1 DFQATT, CDR2 SNEGSKA (reference sequence). The CDR3 sequence is 12 residues long.

This chain links TRBV19 with TRBJ1-5; D is possibly TRBD1 (6 bases). V was clipped by 9 bases and J by 5 bases, with 20 bases between them. The CDR3 consists of 15 residues. CDR1 is LNHDA and CDR2 is SQIVND in the germline V gene (reference sequence). In DNA, the CDR3 is TGTGCCAGCCGCACAGGGTTTGGTTTCGATCAGCCCCAGCATTTT. This codes for CASRTGFGFDQPQHF. The complete variable domain, with remaining parts taken from reference TRBV19 and TRBJ1-5, reads DGGITQSPKYLFRKEGQNVTLSCEQNLNHDAMYWYRQDPGQGLRLIYYSQIVNDFQKGDIAEGYSVSREKKESFPLTVTSAQKNPTAFYLCASRTGFGFDQPQHFGDGTRLSIL.

This clonotype occurred many times. The rearrangement uses TRBV5-1 and TRBJ2-5, with D tentatively TRBD1 (5 bases). Germline assignment: CDR1 SGHRS and CDR2 YFSETQ. V shed 4 bases and J shed 1 base, with 11 bases lying between them. The CDR3 sequence is 14 residues long. The CDR3 loop is CASSPDSPQETQYF. DNA for the CDR3: TGCGCCAGCAGCCCCGACAGCCCCCAAGAGACCCAGTACTTC.

This clonotype was recorded at least ten times. The gene calls are TRBV10-3 and TRBJ2-5, with D maybe TRBD2 (6 bases). CDR1 and CDR2 (germline): ENHRY, SYGVKD. This CDR3 spans 14 amino acids. Trimming cost V 6 bases and J 5 bases, with 16 bases left between them. The CDR3 protein is CAISYGGALETQYF. DNA for the CDR3: TGTGCCATCAGCTATGGAGGGGCGCTGGAGACCCAGTACTTC.